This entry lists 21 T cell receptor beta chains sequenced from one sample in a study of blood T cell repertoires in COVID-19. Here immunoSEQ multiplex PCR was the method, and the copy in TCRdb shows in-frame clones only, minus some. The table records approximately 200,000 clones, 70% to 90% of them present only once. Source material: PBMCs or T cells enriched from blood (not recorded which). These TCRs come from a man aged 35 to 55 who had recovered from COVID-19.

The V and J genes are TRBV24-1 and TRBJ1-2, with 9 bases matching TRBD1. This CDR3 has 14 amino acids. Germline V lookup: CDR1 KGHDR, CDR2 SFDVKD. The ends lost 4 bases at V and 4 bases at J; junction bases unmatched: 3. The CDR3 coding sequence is TGTGCCACCAGTGAGGCGGGACAGGGCTATGGCTACACCTTC. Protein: CATSEAGQGYGYTF.

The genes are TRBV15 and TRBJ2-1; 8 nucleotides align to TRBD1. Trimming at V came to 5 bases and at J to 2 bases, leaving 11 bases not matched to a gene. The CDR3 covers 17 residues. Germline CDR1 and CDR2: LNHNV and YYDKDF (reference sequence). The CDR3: CATSFQGAVPPYNEQFF. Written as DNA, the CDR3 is TGTGCCACCAGCTTTCAGGGGGCGGTCCCCCCCTACAATGAGCAGTTCTTC. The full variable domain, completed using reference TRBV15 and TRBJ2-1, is DAMVIQNPRYQVTQFGKPVTLSCSQTLNHNVMYWYQQKSSQAPKLLFHYYDKDFNNEADTPDNFQSRRPNTSFCFLDIRSPGLGDTAMYLCATSFQGAVPPYNEQFFGPGTRLTVL.

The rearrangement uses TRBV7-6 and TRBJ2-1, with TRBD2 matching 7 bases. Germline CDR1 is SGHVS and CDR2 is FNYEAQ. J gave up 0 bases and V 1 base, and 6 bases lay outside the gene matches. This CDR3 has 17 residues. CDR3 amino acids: CASSLDRRESSYNEQFF. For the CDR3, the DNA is TGTGCCAGCAGCTTAGATAGGCGGGAGAGCTCCTACAATGAGCAGTTCTTC.

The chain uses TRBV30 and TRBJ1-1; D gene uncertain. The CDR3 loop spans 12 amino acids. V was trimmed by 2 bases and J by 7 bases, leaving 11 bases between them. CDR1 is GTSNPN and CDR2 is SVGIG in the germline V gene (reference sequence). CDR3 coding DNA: TGTGCCTGGAGTACCAACACGGGTGAAGCTTTCTTT. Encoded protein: CAWSTNTGEAFF.

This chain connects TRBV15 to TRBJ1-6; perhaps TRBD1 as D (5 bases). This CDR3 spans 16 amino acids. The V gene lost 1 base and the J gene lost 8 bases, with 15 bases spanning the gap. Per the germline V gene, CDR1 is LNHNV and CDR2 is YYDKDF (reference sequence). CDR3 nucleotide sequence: TGTGCCACCAGCAGAGGGGGGGAGATCTCTGATTCACCCCTCCACTTT. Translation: CATSRGGEISDSPLHF.

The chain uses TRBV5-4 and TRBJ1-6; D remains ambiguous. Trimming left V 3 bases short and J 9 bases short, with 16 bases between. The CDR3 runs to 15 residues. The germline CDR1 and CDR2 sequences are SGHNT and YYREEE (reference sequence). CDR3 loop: CASSSRELLSSPLHF. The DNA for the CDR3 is TGTGCCAGCAGCTCGCGGGAATTACTTAGTTCACCCCTCCACTTT.

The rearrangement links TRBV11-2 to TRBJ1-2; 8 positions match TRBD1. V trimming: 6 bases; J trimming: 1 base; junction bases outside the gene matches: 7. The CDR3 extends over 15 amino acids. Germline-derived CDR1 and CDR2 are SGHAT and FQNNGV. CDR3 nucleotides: TGTGCCAGCAGACATCAGGGGGCTATTAACTATGGCTACACCTTC. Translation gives CASRHQGAINYGYTF.

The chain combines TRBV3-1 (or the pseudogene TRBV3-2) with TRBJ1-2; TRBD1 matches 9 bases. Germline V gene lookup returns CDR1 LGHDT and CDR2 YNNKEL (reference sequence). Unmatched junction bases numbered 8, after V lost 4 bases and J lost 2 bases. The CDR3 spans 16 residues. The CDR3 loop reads CASSPGTGTGNYGYTF. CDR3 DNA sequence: TGTGCCAGCAGCCCAGGGACCGGGACAGGGAACTATGGCTACACCTTC.

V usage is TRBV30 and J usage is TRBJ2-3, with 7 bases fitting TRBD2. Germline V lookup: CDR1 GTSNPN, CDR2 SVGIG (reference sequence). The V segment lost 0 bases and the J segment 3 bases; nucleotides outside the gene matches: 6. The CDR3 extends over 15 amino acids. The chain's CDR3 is CAWSVFTGRTDTQYF. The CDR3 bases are TGTGCCTGGAGTGTATTTACCGGGAGGACAGATACGCAGTATTTT.

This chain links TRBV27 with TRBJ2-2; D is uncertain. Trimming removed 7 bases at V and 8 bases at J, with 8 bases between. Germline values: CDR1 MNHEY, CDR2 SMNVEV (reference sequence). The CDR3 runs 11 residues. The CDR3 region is CASNLSGELFF. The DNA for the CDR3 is TGTGCCAGCAATCTGTCGGGGGAGCTGTTTTTT.

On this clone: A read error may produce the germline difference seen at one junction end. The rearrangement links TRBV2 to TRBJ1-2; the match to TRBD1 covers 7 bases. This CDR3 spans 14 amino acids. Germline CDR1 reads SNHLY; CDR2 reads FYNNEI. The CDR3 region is CARPPDRLNYGYTF. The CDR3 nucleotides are TGCGCTAGGCCTCCGGACAGGCTAAACTATGGCTACACCTTC.

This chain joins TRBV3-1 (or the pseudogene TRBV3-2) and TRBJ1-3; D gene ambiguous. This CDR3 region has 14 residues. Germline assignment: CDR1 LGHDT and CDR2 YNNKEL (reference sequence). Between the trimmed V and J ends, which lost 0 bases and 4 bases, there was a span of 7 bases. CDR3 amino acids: CASSQEGGGNTIYF. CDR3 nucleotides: TGTGCCAGCAGCCAAGAGGGCGGGGGAAACACCATATATTTT.

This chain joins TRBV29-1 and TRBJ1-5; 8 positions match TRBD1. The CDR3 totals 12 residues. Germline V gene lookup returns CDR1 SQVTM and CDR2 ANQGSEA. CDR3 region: CGAGQENQPQHF. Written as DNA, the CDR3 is TGCGGAGCGGGACAGGAGAATCAGCCCCAGCATTTT. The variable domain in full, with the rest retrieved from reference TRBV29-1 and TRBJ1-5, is SAVISQKPSRDICQRGTSLTIQCQVDSQVTMMFWYRQQPGQSLTLIATANQGSEATYESGFVIDKFPISRPNLTFSTLTVSNMSPEDSSIYLCGAGQENQPQHFGDGTRLSIL.

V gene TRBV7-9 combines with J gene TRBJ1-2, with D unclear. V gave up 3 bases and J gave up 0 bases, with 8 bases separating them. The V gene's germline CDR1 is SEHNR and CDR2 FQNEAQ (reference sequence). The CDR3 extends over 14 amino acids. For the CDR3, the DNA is TGTGCCAGCAGCTTCGGAGAATCTAACTATGGCTACACCTTC. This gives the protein CASSFGESNYGYTF. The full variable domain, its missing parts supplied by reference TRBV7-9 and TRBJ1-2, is DTGVSQNPRHKITKRGQNVTFRCDPISEHNRLYWYRQTLGQGPEFLTYFQNEAQLEKSRLLSDRFSAERPKGSFSTLEIQRTEQGDSAMYLCASSFGESNYGYTFGSGTRLTVV.

CDR3 residues: CASKRQGGATPLHF. The DNA for the CDR3 is TGTGCCAGTAAAAGACAGGGCGGCGCAACACCCCTCCACTTT. The chain joins TRBV19 to TRBJ1-6; 7 positions agree with TRBD1. V lost 7 bases to trimming and J lost 11 bases; unmatched junction nucleotides: 11. CDR3 length equals 14 residues. CDR1 LNHDA and CDR2 SQIVND come from the germline V gene (reference sequence).

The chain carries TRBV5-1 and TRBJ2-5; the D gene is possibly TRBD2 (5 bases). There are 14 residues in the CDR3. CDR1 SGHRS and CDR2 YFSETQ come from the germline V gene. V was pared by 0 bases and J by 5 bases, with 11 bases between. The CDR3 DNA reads TGCGCCAGCAGCTTGGCCCTAGCCTCGGAGACCCAGTACTTC. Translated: CASSLALASETQYF.

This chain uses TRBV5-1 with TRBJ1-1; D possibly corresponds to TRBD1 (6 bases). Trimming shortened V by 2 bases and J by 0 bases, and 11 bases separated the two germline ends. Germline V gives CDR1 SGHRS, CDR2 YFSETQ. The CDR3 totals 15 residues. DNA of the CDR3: TGCGCCAGCAGCTTAGGGACAAGTTTGAACACTGAAGCTTTCTTT. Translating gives CASSLGTSLNTEAFF.

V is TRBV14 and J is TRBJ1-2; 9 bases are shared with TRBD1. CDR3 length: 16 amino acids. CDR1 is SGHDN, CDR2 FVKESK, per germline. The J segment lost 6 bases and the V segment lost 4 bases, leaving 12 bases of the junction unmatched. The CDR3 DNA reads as TGTGCCAGCAGCCGTATCGTTGGGACAGGGCAGGATGGCTACACCTTC. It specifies CASSRIVGTGQDGYTF.

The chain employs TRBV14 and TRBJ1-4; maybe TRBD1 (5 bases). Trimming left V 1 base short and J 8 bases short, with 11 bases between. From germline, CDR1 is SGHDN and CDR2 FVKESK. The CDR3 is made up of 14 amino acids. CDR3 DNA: TGTGCCAGCAGCCAAGTAGGGGTTGAGGAAAAACTGTTTTTT. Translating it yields CASSQVGVEEKLFF.

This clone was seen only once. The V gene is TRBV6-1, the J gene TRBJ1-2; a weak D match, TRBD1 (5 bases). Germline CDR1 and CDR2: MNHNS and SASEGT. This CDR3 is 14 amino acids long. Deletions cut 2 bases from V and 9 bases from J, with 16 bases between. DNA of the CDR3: TGTGCCAGCAGTGAATCCGCACGGGGGAAGAGCTACACCTTC. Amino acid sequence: CASSESARGKSYTF.

This chain's CDR3 is CASASLGKLFF. Here the CDR3 DNA reads TGTGCCAGCGCCTCACTTGGAAAACTGTTTTTT. The chain recombines TRBV6-5 with TRBJ1-4; D is uncertain. This CDR3 contains 11 residues. V was clipped by 8 bases and J by 10 bases, with 11 bases between them. Germline values: CDR1 MNHEY, CDR2 SVGAGI.